This T cell receptor beta chain was observed in a study of T-cell memory formation after mild COVID-19. Regarding the study as a whole: SARS-CoV-2 specificity of second-wave clones peaking day 37 was unconfirmed. The main location of contracting CD4+ clones was CM and EM, and that of contracting CD8+ clones was EMRA.

TCRdb processed the 5' RACE reads anew with MiXCR; each CDR3 protein has one entry. Among about 560,000 distinct CDR3 sequences, around 15% were seen once, and the ten largest hold 8.1%. Only a few counts were recorded for this clonotype. Its antigen is unidentified. Germline V gives CDR1 SEHNR, CDR2 FQNEAQ (reference sequence). The CDR3 is 15 residues long. Losses at the gene ends were 4 bases for V and 5 bases for J; bases not matched to a gene: 6. This TCR derives from an adult woman who had mild COVID-19 (a few samples of this study predate the infection). Cell type and time point are not known. The sample was PBMCs or a T cell subset sorted from them (not recorded which). This chain uses TRBV7-9 with TRBJ2-7, with 12 bases that match TRBD1. The CDR3 DNA reads TGTGCCAGCAGCTGGGGAGGGACAGGGGGCCACGAGCAGTACTTC. Translating gives CASSWGGTGGHEQYF. Looking up the rest from reference TRBV7-9 and TRBJ2-7 gives the full variable domain: DTGVSQNPRHKITKRGQNVTFRCDPISEHNRLYWYRQTLGQGPEFLTYFQNEAQLEKSRLLSDRFSAERPKGSFSTLEIQRTEQGDSAMYLCASSWGGTGGHEQYFGPGTRLTVT.